The next 15 T cell receptor beta chains were all read from a single sample in a study of blood T cell repertoires in COVID-19. TCRdb's copy holds only in-frame clones and misses some; the assay was immunoSEQ multiplex PCR. Counted here are approximately 60,000 clones, roughly four fifths occurring once; the ten biggest clones make up over 7.5%. The sample was peripheral blood. The receptors come from a woman of 80 years or more with acute or convalescent COVID-19.

The rearrangement uses TRBV1 and TRBJ2-5; the table calls TRBD2, which could not be checked here. TRBV1 is tagged as a pseudogene. The CDR3 has 8 residues. The CDR3 is CTEETQYF. In DNA form, the CDR3 reads TGCACGGAGGAGACCCAGTACTTC.

This chain links TRBV9 with TRBJ2-2, with TRBD1 matching 12 bases. V lost 3 bases and J lost 5; bases outside the gene matches: 5. The CDR3 consists of 16 residues. Germline V gene sequence: CDR1 SGDLS, CDR2 YYNGEE. The CDR3 loop reads CASSAGQGAWTGELFF. The CDR3 DNA reads TGTGCCAGCAGCGCGGGACAGGGGGCTTGGACCGGGGAGCTGTTTTTT.

J is TRBJ2-6 and V is TRBV6-6, with a possible D match to TRBD1 (5 bases). The CDR3 covers 14 residues. Between the trimmed V and J ends, which lost 7 bases and 0 bases, there was a span of 7 bases. Germline CDR1 MNHNY, CDR2 SVGAGI (reference sequence). CDR3 sequence reads: CASTGSSGANVLTF. The CDR3, as DNA: TGTGCCAGCACAGGGTCCTCTGGGGCCAACGTCCTGACTTTC.

The chain is built from TRBV20-1 and TRBJ1-1, with D possibly matching TRBD1 (6 bases). The CDR3 totals 17 residues. Germline V lookup: CDR1 DFQATT, CDR2 SNEGSKA (reference sequence). V was pared by 3 bases and J by 0 bases, with 20 bases between. The DNA for the CDR3 is TGCAGTGCTAGTATCGATCGAACAGGGCTACTGAACACTGAAGCTTTCTTT. Its protein product is CSASIDRTGLLNTEAFF.

The gene calls are TRBV28 and TRBJ2-5, with 8 bases aligning to TRBD2. V shed 5 bases, J shed 2 bases, and the junction held 7 bases outside the gene matches. Looked up from germline, CDR1 is MDHEN and CDR2 is SYDVKM. The CDR3 runs to 15 residues. This CDR3 is CASSLGGALQETQYF. The CDR3 nucleotides are TGTGCCAGCAGTCTCGGGGGGGCCCTACAAGAGACCCAGTACTTC.

The rearrangement joins TRBV2 to TRBJ1-5; D is ambiguous. The V gene lost 6 bases and the J gene lost 4 bases, with 4 bases spanning the gap. The CDR3 is 11 residues long. From germline, CDR1 is SNHLY and CDR2 FYNNEI. The CDR3 loop reads CASRANQPQHF. The CDR3 coding sequence is TGTGCCAGCAGGGCAAATCAGCCCCAGCATTTT.

This chain links TRBV28 with TRBJ2-1; 10 bases fit TRBD2. This CDR3 comprises 16 residues. Germline-derived CDR1 and CDR2 are MDHEN and SYDVKM. V shed 6 bases and J 5 bases; nucleotides not matched to a gene: 10. CDR3: CASRMSGGAPHNEQFF. The CDR3 DNA reads TGTGCCAGCAGGATGAGCGGGGGGGCGCCCCACAATGAGCAGTTCTTC.

V gene TRBV30 combines with J gene TRBJ1-2, with D possibly being TRBD1 (5 bases). The CDR3 length is 13 residues. Trimming took off 2 bases at V and 7 bases at J, with 14 bases between the two ends. CDR1 is GTSNPN and CDR2 is SVGIG in the germline V gene (reference sequence). CDR3 sequence (DNA): TGTGCCTGGAGTAGTTACAGGCGAGCTGGCTACACCTTC. Its translation is CAWSSYRRAGYTF. The entire variable domain, with the rest obtained from reference TRBV30 and TRBJ1-2, is as follows: SQTIHQWPATLVQPVGSPLSLECTVEGTSNPNLYWYRQAAGRGLQLLFYSVGIGQISSEVPQNLSASRPQDRQFILSSKKLLLSDSGFYLCAWSSYRRAGYTFGSGTRLTVV.

The chain carries TRBV6-1 and TRBJ1-1; D gene unclear. The CDR3 length is 15 residues. Per the germline V gene, CDR1 is MNHNS and CDR2 is SASEGT. Deletions cut 2 bases from V and 4 bases from J, with 14 bases between. CDR3: CASSEPWEAPTEAFF. The CDR3 region has the DNA TGTGCCAGCAGTGAACCCTGGGAGGCTCCCACTGAAGCTTTCTTT.

The sample holds many counts of this clone. The CDR3 bases are TGTGCCAGCAGTTTTTGGTTGTTGGGGGACAGGGAAACCTACGAGCAGTACTTC. Protein product: CASSFWLLGDRETYEQYF. The rearrangement links TRBV28 to TRBJ2-7, with 9 bases aligning to TRBD1. The CDR3 runs to 18 residues. Germline CDR1 is MDHEN and CDR2 is SYDVKM. The ends lost 3 bases at V and 2 bases at J; junction bases unmatched: 14.

This chain connects TRBV11-2 to TRBJ2-5; 8 positions agree with TRBD1. Germline CDR1 and CDR2: SGHAT and FQNNGV. V trimming: 0 bases; J trimming: 2 bases; junction bases outside the gene matches: 2. The CDR3 is 15 amino acids. CDR3 DNA: TGTGCCAGCAGCTTAGACAGGGGGCGACAAGAGACCCAGTACTTC. Its protein is CASSLDRGRQETQYF.

The chain couples TRBV11-3 to TRBJ2-1; 9 bases fit TRBD2. J lost 0 bases, V lost 2 bases, and 11 bases had no gene match. Germline assignment: CDR1 SGHNT and CDR2 YENEEA. CDR3 length: 19 amino acids. CDR3 DNA sequence: TGTGCCAGCAGCTTAAGAATGTCTAGCGGGGTTAGCTCCTACAATGAGCAGTTCTTC. Translating it yields CASSLRMSSGVSSYNEQFF.

The rearrangement uses TRBV15 and TRBJ2-1; D gene unclear. The germline gives CDR1 LNHNV, CDR2 YYDKDF (reference sequence). The CDR3 has 14 amino acids. The V end lost 2 bases, the J end lost 9 bases, and 14 bases lay between the germline ends. CDR3 residues: CATSRFAEFVEQFF. CDR3 bases: TGTGCCACCAGCAGATTTGCTGAGTTTGTTGAGCAGTTCTTC.

This chain connects TRBV9 to TRBJ2-7, with TRBD1 identical over 8 bases. The trim removed 4 bases at V and 7 bases at J, leaving 4 bases unmatched. CDR3 length: 12 residues. From germline, CDR1 is SGDLS and CDR2 YYNGEE. The CDR3 region has the DNA TGTGCCAGCAGCCAAGACAGGGGTGAGCAGTACTTC. Its translation is CASSQDRGEQYF.

The chain carries TRBV5-1 and TRBJ2-7; the match to TRBD2 covers 7 bases. J was trimmed by 0 bases and V by 2 bases; bases with no gene match: 5. The CDR3 is made up of 15 amino acids. CDR1 is SGHRS, CDR2 YFSETQ, per germline. In nucleotides, the CDR3 is TGCGCCAGCAGCTTTGGGGGACTACACTCCTACGAGCAGTACTTC. The encoded protein is CASSFGGLHSYEQYF.